This T cell receptor (beta chain) was obtained from a study of OX40 agonist ivuxolimab in advanced cancers. Study details: Patients were dosed intravenously with ivuxolimab at 0.01 to 10 mg/kg every 2 weeks. Dose-escalation cases comprised hepatocellular carcinoma, melanoma, renal cell or head and neck cancer. One hepatocellular carcinoma and a couple of cutaneous melanoma patients partially responded.

This table comes from immunoSEQ multiplex PCR, and its TCRdb copy is limited to in-frame clones, with some not included. The sample includes fewer than 80,000 clones, about 86% seen only once; the top ten take under 0.75%. With respect to this clone: Antigen unknown.

Trimming stripped 2 bases from V and 2 bases from J, with 10 bases between. In germline, CDR1 is SGHRS, CDR2 YFSETQ. The CDR3 has 14 amino acids. Findings of the study overall: CD8+ T cells were the subset that, on average, had more expanded clones than CD4+.

The origin of this receptor is an adult with an advanced solid tumor such as melanoma, head and neck, liver or kidney cancer. The rearrangement links TRBV5-1 to TRBJ2-5; the D is unclear. The material was CD4+ or CD8+ T cells sorted from blood, obtained in a trial of the OX40 agonist ivuxolimab. As DNA, the CDR3 is TGCGCCAGCAGCTTTGGGGTGTTTCAAGAGACCCAGTACTTC. It translates to CASSFGVFQETQYF.